These 21 T cell receptor beta chains share one sample of origin, sequenced in a study of blood T cell repertoires in COVID-19. The table came from immunoSEQ multiplex PCR; TCRdb's copy has only in-frame clones and leaves some out. This table holds approximately 260,000 clones, 84% found once. The sequenced sample was PBMCs or T cells enriched from blood (not recorded which). Source of these receptors: a man aged 25-40 years with acute COVID-19.

The V call is TRBV5-5, the J call TRBJ1-2; 9 bases are a match to TRBD1. The V gene's germline CDR1 is SGHKS and CDR2 YYEKEE (reference sequence). J was trimmed by 5 bases and V by 2 bases; bases with no gene match: 10. This CDR3 comprises 16 residues. CDR3 coding DNA: TGTGCCAGCAGCTTAGAACAGGGGGCGCGGGAGTATGGCTACACCTTC. Translation: CASSLEQGAREYGYTF. Full variable domain (missing parts from reference TRBV5-5 and TRBJ1-2): DAGVTQSPTHLIKTRGQQVTLRCSPISGHKSVSWYQQVLGQGPQFIFQYYEKEERGRGNFPDRFSARQFPNYSSELNVNALLLGDSALYLCASSLEQGAREYGYTFGSGTRLTVV.

This clone appeared a single time. The chain couples TRBV27 to TRBJ1-1; 7 bases match TRBD1. This CDR3 is 14 amino acids long. Germline assignment: CDR1 MNHEY and CDR2 SMNVEV (reference sequence). The V gene end was trimmed by 4 bases and the J gene end by 0 bases; junction bases not matched to a gene: 2. In DNA form, the CDR3 reads TGTGCCAGCAGTTCTAGGGGGCTGAACACTGAAGCTTTCTTT. It is translated as CASSSRGLNTEAFF.

The chain joins TRBV24-1 to TRBJ2-3, with D possibly being TRBD2 (6 bases). This CDR3 has 16 amino acids. Trimming took 0 bases from V and 5 from J, leaving 14 bases between them. The germline gives CDR1 KGHDR, CDR2 SFDVKD. The CDR3 DNA reads TGTGCCACCAGTGATTTGCGATTCGGAGGGGAAGATACGCAGTATTTT. This translates into CATSDLRFGGEDTQYF.

With respect to this clone: Mismatch with germline at one junction end may stem from a read error. The chain has TRBV5-1 and TRBJ1-3; D call uncertain. The length of the CDR3 is 16 residues. CDR1 and CDR2 from the germline V gene are SGHRS and YFSETQ. CDR3 coding DNA: TGTGCCAGCAGCCAAACTGGATCAGGTGCTGGAAACACCATATATTTT. Protein product: CASSQTGSGAGNTIYF.

V and J are TRBV6-4 and TRBJ2-2; 11 nucleotides match TRBD2. With V trimmed by 5 bases and J by 5 bases, 7 bases remained unmatched. The CDR3 runs to 16 residues. Germline V CDR1 and CDR2: MRHNA, SNTAGT. DNA for the CDR3: TGTGCCAGCAGTTCGGAAGGGACTAGCGGAACCGGGGAGCTGTTTTTT. Its translation is CASSSEGTSGTGELFF.

The rearrangement joins TRBV5-4 to TRBJ1-1; D might be TRBD1 (6 bases). There are 15 residues in the CDR3. The V gene's germline CDR1 is SGHNT and CDR2 YYREEE (reference sequence). V was trimmed by 4 bases and J by 0 bases, leaving 13 bases between them. CDR3 nucleotides: TGTGCCAGCAGCCCGACACAGGGTGTGAACACTGAAGCTTTCTTT. It translates to CASSPTQGVNTEAFF.

The gene calls are TRBV16 and TRBJ2-1, with 9 bases that match TRBD2. Trimming took 4 bases from V and 7 from J; bases not matched to a gene: 8. This CDR3 spans 15 amino acids. The germline V gene has CDR1 KGHSY and CDR2 FQNENV. In DNA form, the CDR3 reads TGTGCCAGCAGCCCGAGCGGGGGGTGGAGGAATGAGCAGTTCTTC. Amino acids: CASSPSGGWRNEQFF. Complete variable domain (other parts from reference TRBV16 and TRBJ2-1): GEEVAQTPKHLVRGEGQKAKLYCAPIKGHSYVFWYQQVLKNEFKFLISFQNENVFDETGMPKERFSAKCLPNSPCSLEIQATKLEDSAVYFCASSPSGGWRNEQFFGPGTRLTVL.

This chain uses TRBV11-2 with TRBJ1-1, with D maybe TRBD1 (6 bases). V was pared by 6 bases and J by 7 bases, with 24 bases between. The CDR3 sequence is 16 residues long. The V gene's germline CDR1 is SGHAT and CDR2 FQNNGV. Here the CDR3 reads CASRAQGETGTGEAFF. The CDR3, as DNA: TGTGCCAGCAGAGCACAAGGCGAAACAGGGACGGGTGAAGCTTTCTTT.

This clone came up once. The J gene is TRBJ2-2, the V gene TRBV27; D remains unclear. CDR3 length equals 18 residues. Germline values: CDR1 MNHEY, CDR2 SMNVEV (reference sequence). V was pared by 2 bases and J by 0 bases, with 16 bases between. The CDR3 region is CASSLRSTATANTGELFF. The DNA for the CDR3 is TGTGCCAGCAGTTTACGTAGCACGGCAACCGCGAACACCGGGGAGCTGTTTTTT.

This chain joins TRBV19 and TRBJ2-1, with 10 bases that match TRBD2. V shed 7 bases and J 4 bases; nucleotides not matched to a gene: 7. Germline V gene data show CDR1 as LNHDA and CDR2 as SQIVND (reference sequence). This CDR3 is built from 15 residues. In DNA form, the CDR3 reads TGTGCCAGTACAGCCCAGCGGGGGGGGTACAATGAGCAGTTCTTC. The encoded protein is CASTAQRGGYNEQFF.

The V and J genes are TRBV18 and TRBJ1-3, with TRBD1 as a possible D gene (5 bases). This CDR3 comprises 16 residues. Trimming took off 4 bases at V and 7 bases at J, with 20 bases between the two ends. CDR1 and CDR2 (germline): KGHSH, LQKENI. CDR3 sequence (DNA): TGTGCCAGCTCACTCACGATGACAGCCTCCGGGAACACCATATATTTT. This codes for CASSLTMTASGNTIYF.

The count of this clone is one. The chain's CDR3 is CASSQSQGPEKLFF. DNA for the CDR3: TGTGCCAGCAGCCAGAGTCAGGGGCCAGAAAAACTGTTTTTT. The chain combines TRBV11-2 with TRBJ1-4, with TRBD1 as a possible D gene (6 bases). CDR1 SGHAT and CDR2 FQNNGV come from the germline V gene. There are 14 residues in the CDR3. Trimming removed 5 bases at V and 8 bases at J, with 15 bases between.

The rearrangement joins TRBV10-3 to TRBJ1-1, with D unclear. The CDR3 is made up of 15 amino acids. Trimming took off 3 bases at V and 1 base at J, with 12 bases between the two ends. Germline loops: CDR1 ENHRY, CDR2 SYGVKD. The CDR3 is CAISDRPPGNTEAFF. In DNA form, the CDR3 reads TGTGCCATCAGTGATCGGCCCCCGGGGAACACTGAAGCTTTCTTT.

The CDR3 is CASSQGDRVAYGYTF. The CDR3 DNA reads as TGCGCCAGCAGCCAGGGGGACAGGGTTGCCTATGGCTACACCTTC. This chain uses TRBV4-1 with TRBJ1-2, with 9 bases aligning to TRBD1. This CDR3 has 15 residues. The V segment lost 3 bases and the J segment 4 bases; nucleotides outside the gene matches: 6. Germline assignment: CDR1 MGHRA and CDR2 YSYEKL.

The chain carries TRBV10-3 and TRBJ2-3; 8 bases map to TRBD2. The CDR3 is 17 residues long. Germline values: CDR1 ENHRY, CDR2 SYGVKD. V lost 1 base to trimming and J lost 6 bases; unmatched junction nucleotides: 12. For the CDR3, the DNA is TGTGCCATCAGTGAGTTTAGCCGGGGACTAGGGGGTGATACGCAGTATTTT. Amino acid sequence: CAISEFSRGLGGDTQYF.

The V call is TRBV2, the J call TRBJ2-7; D gene ambiguous. The ends were cut back, 8 bases at V and 4 bases at J, with 9 bases in the middle. The CDR3 extends over 11 amino acids. The germline CDR1 and CDR2 sequences are SNHLY and FYNNEI. CDR3 protein: CASAAGYEQYV. In DNA form, the CDR3 reads TGTGCCAGCGCGGCCGGGTACGAGCAGTACGTC.

The V gene is TRBV7-8, the J gene TRBJ1-2; 9 bases match TRBD1. The CDR3 covers 13 residues. V shed 6 bases, J shed 7 bases, and the junction held 6 bases outside the gene matches. Germline CDR1 is SGHVS and CDR2 is FQNEAQ. The CDR3, as DNA: TGTGCCAGCAGTACAGGGGGCGCATCTGGCTACACCTTC. This gives the protein CASSTGGASGYTF.

The count of this clone is one. The chain couples TRBV9 to TRBJ2-3, with D perhaps TRBD2 (6 bases). Trimming shortened V by 0 bases and J by 7 bases, and 12 bases separated the two germline ends. The length of the CDR3 is 14 residues. Germline V CDR1 and CDR2: SGDLS, YYNGEE. In nucleotides, the CDR3 is TGTGCCAGCAGCGTAGAGGCAGGGAGGAATACGCAGTATTTT. Protein sequence: CASSVEAGRNTQYF. The full variable domain, its missing parts supplied by reference TRBV9 and TRBJ2-3, is DSGVTQTPKHLITATGQRVTLRCSPRSGDLSVYWYQQSLDQGLQFLIQYYNGEERAKGNILERFSAQQFPDLHSELNLSSLELGDSALYFCASSVEAGRNTQYFGPGTRLTVL.

In this sample, this clone turned up many times. This chain uses TRBV7-2 with TRBJ1-1; the match to TRBD1 covers 10 bases. This CDR3 has 14 residues. Germline values: CDR1 SGHTA, CDR2 FQGNSA. After removal of 3 bases from V and 2 bases from J, the junction contained 0 bases not matched to a gene. For the CDR3, the DNA is TGTGCCAGCAGCTTGACAGGGGGCAACACTGAAGCTTTCTTT. Its protein product is CASSLTGGNTEAFF.

The chain is built from TRBV19 and TRBJ2-5; 7 nucleotides agree with TRBD1. CDR1 is LNHDA and CDR2 is SQIVND in the germline V gene (reference sequence). Unmatched junction bases numbered 8, after V lost 5 bases and J lost 5 bases. The CDR3 is 14 amino acids. The CDR3 loop reads CASSPGTVRETQYF. The DNA of the CDR3 is TGTGCCAGTAGTCCCGGGACAGTGCGGGAGACCCAGTACTTC.

The rearrangement uses TRBV7-9 and TRBJ1-3; the match to TRBD1 covers 8 bases. The V and J ends lost 7 bases and 3 bases, in that order; junction bases with no gene match: 5. Germline CDR1 reads SEHNR; CDR2 reads FQNEAQ (reference sequence). The CDR3 is 14 amino acids. The CDR3 is CASNPTGVGNTIYF. For the CDR3, the DNA is TGTGCCAGCAACCCGACAGGGGTTGGAAACACCATATATTTT.